A selection of T cell receptor beta chains follows, all from one sample in a study of chemoradiotherapy in HPV16-positive cancers. Clones were sequenced by immunoSEQ multiplex PCR, and TCRdb holds only the in-frame ones, with some missing. The sample comprises around 62,000 clones, more than 70% of which are singletons, and under 4.5% rests with the top ten. The sequencing here drew on blood, taken from a patient who underwent chemoradiotherapy. These receptors were taken from a human donor with HPV-associated anogenital cancer. The CDR3 runs from the conserved cysteine through the conserved F or W. Fields, in order: V gene, J gene, D gene, clone size, CDR3 DNA, CDR3 protein. A D gene is named only where the DNA matches it firmly. Size is omitted from some rows. Given values are once, few, many or a class for expanded clones.

TRBV27,TRBJ1-4,TRBD1,medium-sized,TGTGCCAGCAGTCCTCTAAGGCTACAGGGGTCTAATGAAAAACTGTTTTTT,CASSPLRLQGSNEKLFF
TRBV10-3,TRBJ1-5,NA,NA,TGTGCCATCAGTGAGCGGGGGGTCGGTCAGCCCCAGCATTTT,CAISERGVGQPQHF
TRBV28,TRBJ1-1,NA,NA,TGTGCCAGCAACTGGGGAGGGAACACTGAAGCTTTCTTT,CASNWGGNTEAFF
TRBV18,TRBJ2-7,TRBD2,NA,TGTGCCAGCTCTACCTTAGCGGGACGGGACGAGCAGTACTTC,CASSTLAGRDEQYF
TRBV19,TRBJ1-2,NA,once,TGTGCCAGTAGTACGCAGGGGTATGGCTACACCTTC,CASSTQGYGYTF
TRBV28,TRBJ1-5,NA,NA,TGTGCCAGCAGGGGGGGGCTTTGGCAGCCCCAGCATTTT,CASRGGLWQPQHF
TRBV15,TRBJ1-4,NA,few,TGTGCCACCAGCTCACGGGCTCGGTCTAATGAAAAACTGTTTTTT,CATSSRARSNEKLFF
TRBV19,TRBJ2-3,NA,NA,TGTGCCAGTAGTATCCAGGCAAGAACAGATACGCAGTATTTT,CASSIQARTDTQYF
TRBV5-1,TRBJ1-1,NA,NA,TGCGCCAGCAGCTTGGGATACGGCAGCTCGAACACTGAAGCTTTCTTT,CASSLGYGSSNTEAFF
TRBV19,TRBJ2-7,TRBD2,NA,TGTGCCAGTAGCTCTCCAGGACTAGCGGAGGCATACGAGCAGTACTTC,CASSSPGLAEAYEQYF